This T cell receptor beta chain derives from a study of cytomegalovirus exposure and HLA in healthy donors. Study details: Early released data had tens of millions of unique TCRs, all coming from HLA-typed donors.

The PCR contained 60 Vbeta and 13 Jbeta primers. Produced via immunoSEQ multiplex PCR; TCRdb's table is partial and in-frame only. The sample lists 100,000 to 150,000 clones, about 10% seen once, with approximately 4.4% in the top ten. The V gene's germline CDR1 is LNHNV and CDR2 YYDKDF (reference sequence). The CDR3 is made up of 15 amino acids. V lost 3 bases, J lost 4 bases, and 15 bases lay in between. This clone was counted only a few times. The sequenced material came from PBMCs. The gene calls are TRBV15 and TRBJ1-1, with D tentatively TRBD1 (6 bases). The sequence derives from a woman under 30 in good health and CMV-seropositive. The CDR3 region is CATSSIQGGFTEAFF. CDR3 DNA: TGTGCCACCAGCAGTATACAGGGTGGGTTCACTGAAGCTTTCTTT.